This entry lists 24 T cell receptor beta chains sequenced from one sample in a study of memory CD4+ T cells and cytomegalovirus serostatus. The data were produced by immunoSEQ multiplex PCR, yet TCRdb's version contains in-frame clones alone and is incomplete. Counted here are 46,000 or so clones, around 74% occurring once; the ten biggest clones make up 0.61%. The sort gate was single viable CD3+CD4+CD8-CD45RO+ cells for memory CD4+ T cells. Sequences were obtained from memory CD4+ T cells from blood. The receptor source for this set is an adult in good health and CMV-seronegative.

The V and J genes are TRBV2 and TRBJ1-2; D uncertain. This CDR3 region has 14 residues. Germline CDR1 SNHLY, CDR2 FYNNEI. The V and J ends lost 7 bases and 3 bases respectively, with 15 bases between them. In nucleotides, the CDR3 is TGTGCCAGCACCACGCGGGCCGGAGACTATGGCTACACCTTC. Its protein is CASTTRAGDYGYTF.

The CDR3 reads CASTSGPASNIQYF. The CDR3 DNA is TGTGCCAGTACCTCCGGCCCCGCGTCTAACATTCAGTACTTC. The chain uses TRBV19 and TRBJ2-4; D not resolved. CDR1 LNHDA and CDR2 SQIVND come from the germline V gene (reference sequence). With 7 bases removed from V and 7 bases from J, the gap between germline ends came to 17 bases. The CDR3 covers 14 residues.

This clone was picked up one time. Different DNA sequences within this sample yield the same CDR3. This chain connects TRBV7-2 to TRBJ1-1, with 8 bases matching TRBD1. The germline V gene has CDR1 SGHTA and CDR2 FQGNSA. J gave up 1 base and V 1 base, and 2 bases lay outside the gene matches. This CDR3 is 15 amino acids long. The CDR3 region has the DNA TGTGCCAGCAGCTTAGGGGACAGGAAGAACACTGAAGCTTTCTTT. Translated: CASSLGDRKNTEAFF.

V and J are TRBV28 and TRBJ1-6; D perhaps matches TRBD1 (6 bases). Germline V gives CDR1 MDHEN, CDR2 SYDVKM. This CDR3 contains 15 residues. Trimming took off 4 bases at V and 7 bases at J, with 14 bases between the two ends. CDR3 DNA sequence: TGTGCCAGCAGTTCGGGACAACCTGGGAATTCACCCCTCCACTTT. It is translated as CASSSGQPGNSPLHF.

The V gene is TRBV5-1, the J gene TRBJ2-5, with D unclear. Deletions cut 0 bases from V and 4 bases from J, with 7 bases between. This CDR3 has 13 residues. The germline CDR1 and CDR2 sequences are SGHRS and YFSETQ. DNA for the CDR3: TGCGCCAGCAGCTTGGGCAGCCGAGAGACCCAGTACTTC. It encodes CASSLGSRETQYF.

The table lists this clone with a count of one. The genes are TRBV5-6 and TRBJ1-5; 10 bases fit TRBD1. CDR1 and CDR2 (germline): SGHDT, YYEEEE. Trimming at V came to 0 bases and at J to 7 bases, leaving 13 bases not matched to a gene. CDR3 size: 18 residues. The CDR3 DNA reads TGTGCCAGCAGCTTGGCTAGGACAGGGGGGGTAATAGGGCAGCCCCAGCATTTT. The encoded protein is CASSLARTGGVIGQPQHF. Filled out from reference TRBV5-6 and TRBJ1-5, the complete variable domain reads DAGVTQSPTHLIKTRGQQVTLRCSPKSGHDTVSWYQQALGQGPQFIFQYYEEEERQRGNFPDRFSGHQFPNYSSELNVNALLLGDSALYLCASSLARTGGVIGQPQHFGDGTRLSIL.

The CDR3 protein is CASSPSPSGGAEQYF. CDR3 DNA sequence: TGTGCCAGCAGCCCCTCCCCTAGCGGGGGGGCCGAGCAGTACTTC. The V gene is TRBV7-2, the J gene TRBJ2-7, with TRBD2 identical over 12 bases. The junction had 8 bases not matched to a gene; V was cut back by 5 bases and J by 6 bases. This CDR3 contains 15 residues. Germline-derived CDR1 and CDR2 are SGHTA and FQGNSA.

This clone has only one observation. The chain joins TRBV19 to TRBJ1-5; TRBD1 is a possible D gene (5 bases). This CDR3 is 16 amino acids long. Deletions cut 6 bases from V and 2 bases from J, with 17 bases between. Germline CDR1 reads LNHDA; CDR2 reads SQIVND (reference sequence). CDR3 sequence reads: CASRHDAGIGNQPQHF. The CDR3, as DNA: TGTGCCAGTAGACATGACGCAGGGATCGGCAATCAGCCCCAGCATTTT.

The rearrangement uses TRBV6-5 and TRBJ2-7, with D perhaps TRBD2 (6 bases). The CDR3 totals 15 residues. V was clipped by 5 bases and J by 0 bases, with 14 bases between them. CDR1 and CDR2 from the germline V gene are MNHEY and SVGAGI. CDR3 DNA: TGTGCCAGCAGTGGCCGGGACTCACTCTCCTACGAGCAGTACTTC. Translating it yields CASSGRDSLSYEQYF.

This chain connects TRBV7-6 to TRBJ2-7; the D call may be TRBD1 or TRBD2 (5 bases each). V lost 0 bases, J lost 6 bases, and 15 bases lay in between. The CDR3 runs 15 residues. Germline V lookup: CDR1 SGHVS, CDR2 FNYEAQ. CDR3 protein: CASSLAFFGDGEQYF. DNA of the CDR3: TGTGCCAGCAGCTTAGCTTTTTTTGGGGACGGCGAGCAGTACTTC. Full variable domain (remainder filled in from reference TRBV7-6 and TRBJ2-7): GAGVSQSPRYKVTKRGQDVALRCDPISGHVSLYWYRQALGQGPEFLTYFNYEAQQDKSGLPNDRFSAERPEGSISTLTIQRTEQRDSAMYRCASSLAFFGDGEQYFGPGTRLTVT.

There are a few counts of this clone. The J gene is TRBJ2-7, the V gene TRBV7-9; unclear D gene. In germline, CDR1 is SEHNR, CDR2 FQNEAQ (reference sequence). This CDR3 comprises 13 residues. Trimming pared 4 bases from V and 3 bases from J, leaving 10 bases between. CDR3 nucleotide sequence: TGTGCCAGCAGCTCCACCCACAGCTACGAGCAGTACTTC. Amino acid sequence: CASSSTHSYEQYF.

The chain links TRBV6-1 to TRBJ1-6; D perhaps matches TRBD1 (5 bases). Trimming removed 6 bases from V and 3 bases from J, with 6 bases in between. The CDR3 is 13 amino acids. Germline V gene lookup returns CDR1 MNHNS and CDR2 SASEGT. In nucleotides, the CDR3 is TGTGCCAGCAGGACAGTCTATAATTCACCCCTCCACTTT. This sequence encodes CASRTVYNSPLHF.

J is TRBJ1-4 and V is TRBV7-6, with D possibly matching TRBD1 (5 bases). The germline V gene has CDR1 SGHVS and CDR2 FNYEAQ. Trimming pared 5 bases from V and 7 bases from J, leaving 11 bases between. The CDR3 loop spans 13 amino acids. CDR3 in amino acids: CASSQRQREKLFF. The CDR3 bases are TGTGCCAGCAGCCAAAGACAGCGTGAAAAACTGTTTTTT. Supplemented by reference TRBV7-6 and TRBJ1-4, the full variable domain reads GAGVSQSPRYKVTKRGQDVALRCDPISGHVSLYWYRQALGQGPEFLTYFNYEAQQDKSGLPNDRFSAERPEGSISTLTIQRTEQRDSAMYRCASSQRQREKLFFGSGTQLSVL.

CDR3 sequence: CASSTGSNYEQYF. In nucleotides, the CDR3 is TGTGCCAGCAGCACGGGATCTAATTACGAGCAGTACTTC. The V call is TRBV28, the J call TRBJ2-7; tentative D call: TRBD2 (5 bases). CDR1 is MDHEN and CDR2 is SYDVKM in the germline V gene. Trimming removed 6 bases at V and 4 bases at J, with 13 bases between. The CDR3 extends over 13 amino acids.

This clone was detected a few times. V usage is TRBV7-9 and J usage is TRBJ2-7, with 10 bases lining up with TRBD2. V lost 1 base, J lost 2 bases, and 8 bases stayed unmatched. This CDR3 has 17 residues. Germline CDR1 is SEHNR and CDR2 is FQNEAQ (reference sequence). This CDR3 is CASSLGLSGGATYEQYF. In DNA, the CDR3 is TGTGCCAGCAGCTTAGGACTGAGCGGGGGGGCAACCTACGAGCAGTACTTC.

This chain joins TRBV7-2 and TRBJ2-3; TRBD2 matches at 10 bases. The CDR3 has 18 residues. With 4 bases clipped from V and 2 bases from J, the junction kept 12 bases outside the gene matches. Germline-derived CDR1 and CDR2 are SGHTA and FQGNSA. The CDR3 reads CASSSNILAGKYTDTQYF. The CDR3 region has the DNA TGTGCCAGCAGCTCAAACATACTAGCGGGGAAGTACACAGATACGCAGTATTTT.

This clone was seen only once. The chain employs TRBV7-2 and TRBJ1-1, with a weak D call TRBD1 (5 bases). This CDR3 contains 19 residues. Germline CDR1 SGHTA, CDR2 FQGNSA. With 4 bases removed from V and 1 base from J, the gap between germline ends came to 25 bases. The CDR3, as DNA: TGTGCCAGCAGCTCGAGGCGCAGGGAGGGATGGTATGGGAACACTGAAGCTTTCTTT. Encoded protein: CASSSRRREGWYGNTEAFF.

The rearrangement joins TRBV19 to TRBJ2-7; 10 nucleotides line up with TRBD1. The trim removed 6 bases at V and 4 bases at J, leaving 6 bases unmatched. This CDR3 has 14 residues. CDR1 is LNHDA and CDR2 is SQIVND in the germline V gene (reference sequence). In DNA, the CDR3 is TGTGCCAGTAGCTCCGGGACAGGGGCATACGAGCAGTACTTC. This sequence encodes CASSSGTGAYEQYF.

The chain's CDR3 is CASSLVSGPNEKLFF. CDR3 nucleotides: TGCGCCAGCAGCTTGGTCTCGGGACCTAATGAAAAACTGTTTTTT. The rearrangement uses TRBV5-1 and TRBJ1-4; a possible D gene is TRBD1 (5 bases). V lost 0 bases, J lost 3 bases, and 9 bases lay in between. Looked up from germline, CDR1 is SGHRS and CDR2 is YFSETQ. The CDR3 runs 15 residues.

This clone has more than one count but fewer than ten. J is TRBJ1-1 and V is TRBV11-1; tentative D call: TRBD1 (5 bases). The V gene lost 6 bases and the J gene lost 0 bases, with 20 bases spanning the gap. Germline CDR1 is SGHAT and CDR2 is FQDESV (reference sequence). CDR3 length: 17 residues. This CDR3 reads CASRPAGQVRMNTEAFF. Here the CDR3 DNA reads TGTGCCAGCAGGCCGGCGGGGCAGGTCCGGATGAACACTGAAGCTTTCTTT. The full variable domain, completed using reference TRBV11-1 and TRBJ1-1, is EAEVAQSPRYKITEKSQAVAFWCDPISGHATLYWYRQILGQGPELLVQFQDESVVDDSQLPKDRFSAERLKGVDSTLKIQPAELGDSAMYLCASRPAGQVRMNTEAFFGQGTRLTVV.

This chain uses TRBV29-1 with TRBJ2-2; D may be TRBD1 (5 bases). V lost 4 bases, J lost 0 bases, and 9 bases lay in between. CDR1 is SQVTM and CDR2 is ANQGSEA in the germline V gene. The CDR3 is 14 amino acids. The CDR3 bases are TGCAGCGTTGCGATACAGGCGAACACCGGGGAGCTGTTTTTT. Translated: CSVAIQANTGELFF.

The rearrangement joins TRBV30 to TRBJ1-3; possible D gene TRBD1, 5 bases. Germline V gene sequence: CDR1 GTSNPN, CDR2 SVGIG (reference sequence). Trimming took off 7 bases at V and 4 bases at J, with 20 bases between the two ends. The CDR3 runs 15 residues. CDR3 loop: CAYDPNGGIGNTIYF. CDR3 in DNA: TGTGCCTACGACCCGAACGGGGGGATCGGAAACACCATATATTTT.

V usage is TRBV7-8 and J usage is TRBJ2-5; the D gene is possibly TRBD1 (5 bases). Trimming cost V 6 bases and J 3 bases, with 26 bases left between them. CDR1 and CDR2 (germline): SGHVS, FQNEAQ. The CDR3 has 18 amino acids. DNA for the CDR3: TGTGCCAGCAGGCTTAAAAACAGGTTCCGGACGCAAGAAGAGACCCAGTACTTC. The encoded protein is CASRLKNRFRTQEETQYF.

The chain joins TRBV12-5 to TRBJ1-2; D is perhaps TRBD1 (6 bases). This CDR3 region has 16 residues. The ends were cut back, 0 bases at V and 4 bases at J, with 15 bases in the middle. Germline CDR1 and CDR2: LGHNT and FRNRAP. The CDR3 loop reads CASGLVMATGSYGYTF. Here the CDR3 DNA reads TGTGCTAGTGGTTTGGTAATGGCGACAGGCAGCTATGGCTACACCTTC.